This T cell receptor (beta chain) was documented in a study of neurological immune-mediated disorders. The length of the CDR3 is 16 residues. Germline CDR1 reads SGHDN; CDR2 reads FVKESK. Synthesis of cDNA was accomplished via 5'RACE employing 10-nucleotide random UMIs. TCRdb re-analysed the 5' RACE reads in MiXCR, keeping a single row per CDR3 protein. The data hold fewer than 90,000 distinct CDR3 sequences, with approximately 10% observed a single time. Regarding the study as a whole: None of the CDR3 amino acid sequences of expanded clones were shared across subjects, and this suggested private repertoires in all groups.

With respect to this clonotype: Its antigen is still unknown. Germline and junction disagree at one end, which may indicate a read error.

The sequence was obtained from a man aged 35-49 years in good health. The V call is TRBV14, the J call TRBJ2-1; D might be TRBD2 (5 bases). Sequencing input: PBMCs. DNA for the CDR3: TGTGCCAGTAGCCAAGAAGCTAGCTATTACACAGATACGCAGTTCTTC. It yields the protein CASSQEASYYTDTQFF.